Below, one T cell receptor beta chain is given with its context. This sample is drawn from a study of control samples from healthy donors and cancer patients. Germline V gives CDR1 SNHLY, CDR2 FYNNEI. This CDR3 contains 15 residues. Trimming pared 6 bases from V and 4 bases from J, leaving 15 bases between. Measured with immunoSEQ multiplex PCR; TCRdb has only the in-frame clones, and not every one. The sample records 150,000 to 200,000 clones, about 94% being singletons. The sequence was collected from a woman aged 40-49 years in good health. The chain joins TRBV2 to TRBJ2-2, with D possibly being TRBD2 (6 bases). Sequencing was performed on blood. The DNA for the CDR3 is TGTGCCAGCAGAGGAGTGGCGGGAATCACCGGGGAGCTGTTTTTT. Protein product: CASRGVAGITGELFF.